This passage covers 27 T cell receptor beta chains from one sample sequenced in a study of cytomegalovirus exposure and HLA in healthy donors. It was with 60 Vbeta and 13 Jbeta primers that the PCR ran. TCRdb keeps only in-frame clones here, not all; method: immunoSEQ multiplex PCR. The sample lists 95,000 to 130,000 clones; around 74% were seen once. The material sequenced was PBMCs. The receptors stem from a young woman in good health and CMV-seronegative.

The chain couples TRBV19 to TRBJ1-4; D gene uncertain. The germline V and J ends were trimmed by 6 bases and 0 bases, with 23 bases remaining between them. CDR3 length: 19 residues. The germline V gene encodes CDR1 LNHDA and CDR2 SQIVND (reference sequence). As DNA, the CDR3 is TGTGCCAGTAGCAAGGAGGGATGGACGGGTCTCGCAACTAATGAAAAACTGTTTTTT. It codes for CASSKEGWTGLATNEKLFF.

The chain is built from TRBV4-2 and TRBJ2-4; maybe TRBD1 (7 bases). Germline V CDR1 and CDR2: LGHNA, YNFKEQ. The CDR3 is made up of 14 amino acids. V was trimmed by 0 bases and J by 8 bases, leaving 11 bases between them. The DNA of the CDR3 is TGTGCCAGCAGCCAAGATAGGAGGGGGCACATTCAGTACTTC. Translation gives CASSQDRRGHIQYF.

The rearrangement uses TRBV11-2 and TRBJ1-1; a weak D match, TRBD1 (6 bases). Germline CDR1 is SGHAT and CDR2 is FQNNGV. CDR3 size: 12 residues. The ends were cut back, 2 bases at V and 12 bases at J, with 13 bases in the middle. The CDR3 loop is CASSLRQGQPFF. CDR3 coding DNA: TGTGCCAGCAGCTTACGGCAGGGGCAACCTTTCTTT.

For the CDR3, the DNA is TGTGCCAGCCTTTCAGGGGGCCACGAGCAGTACTTC. Its protein is CASLSGGHEQYF. The rearrangement links TRBV6-6 to TRBJ2-7; 8 bases agree with TRBD1. The V gene's germline CDR1 is MNHNY and CDR2 SVGAGI (reference sequence). The CDR3 totals 12 residues. V lost 8 bases and J lost 5; bases outside the gene matches: 5.

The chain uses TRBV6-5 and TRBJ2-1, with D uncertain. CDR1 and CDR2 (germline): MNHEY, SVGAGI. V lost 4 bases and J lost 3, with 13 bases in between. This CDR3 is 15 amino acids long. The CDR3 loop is CASSSGPYNYNEQFF. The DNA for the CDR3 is TGTGCCAGCAGTTCAGGCCCTTACAACTACAATGAGCAGTTCTTC.

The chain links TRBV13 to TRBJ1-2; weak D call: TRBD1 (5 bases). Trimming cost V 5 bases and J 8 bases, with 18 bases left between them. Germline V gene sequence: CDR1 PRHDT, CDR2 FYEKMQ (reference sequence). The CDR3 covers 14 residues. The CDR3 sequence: CASSHRLGWEGYTF. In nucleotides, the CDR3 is TGTGCCAGCAGCCACAGGCTGGGGTGGGAAGGCTACACCTTC.

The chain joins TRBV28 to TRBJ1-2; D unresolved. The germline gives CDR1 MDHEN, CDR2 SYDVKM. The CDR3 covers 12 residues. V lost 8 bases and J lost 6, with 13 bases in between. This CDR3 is CASSSVLDGYTF. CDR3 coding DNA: TGTGCCAGCTCCTCAGTCCTGGATGGCTACACCTTC.

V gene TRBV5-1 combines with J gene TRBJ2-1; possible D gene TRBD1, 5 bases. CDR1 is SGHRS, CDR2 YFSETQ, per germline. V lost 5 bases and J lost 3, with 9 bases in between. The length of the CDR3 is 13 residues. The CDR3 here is CASSRDSYNEQFF. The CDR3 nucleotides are TGCGCCAGCAGTCGTGACAGCTACAATGAGCAGTTCTTC.

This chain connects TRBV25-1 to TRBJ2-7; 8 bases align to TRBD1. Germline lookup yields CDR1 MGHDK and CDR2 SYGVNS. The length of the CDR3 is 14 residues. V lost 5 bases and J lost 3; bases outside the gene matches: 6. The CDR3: CASSPTGADYEQYF. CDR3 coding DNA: TGTGCCAGCAGTCCGACAGGGGCGGACTACGAGCAGTACTTC.

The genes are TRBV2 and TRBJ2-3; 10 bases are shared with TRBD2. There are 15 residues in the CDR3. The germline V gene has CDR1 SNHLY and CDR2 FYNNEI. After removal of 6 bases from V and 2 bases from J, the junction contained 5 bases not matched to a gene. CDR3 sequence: CASRWSGGATDTQYF. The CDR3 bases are TGTGCCAGCAGGTGGAGCGGGGGGGCCACAGATACGCAGTATTTT.

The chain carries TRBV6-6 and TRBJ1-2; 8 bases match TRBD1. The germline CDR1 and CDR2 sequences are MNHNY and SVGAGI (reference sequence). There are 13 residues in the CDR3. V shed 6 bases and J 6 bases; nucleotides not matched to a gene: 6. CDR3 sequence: CASSHGQGHGYTF. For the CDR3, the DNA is TGTGCCAGCAGCCACGGACAGGGACATGGCTACACCTTC.

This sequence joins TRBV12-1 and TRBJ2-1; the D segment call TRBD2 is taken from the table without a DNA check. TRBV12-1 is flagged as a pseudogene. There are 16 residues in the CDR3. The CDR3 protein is CASSPSSGGAYNEQFF. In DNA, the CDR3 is TGTGCCAGCAGCCCTAGTAGCGGGGGGGCCTACAATGAGCAGTTCTTC.

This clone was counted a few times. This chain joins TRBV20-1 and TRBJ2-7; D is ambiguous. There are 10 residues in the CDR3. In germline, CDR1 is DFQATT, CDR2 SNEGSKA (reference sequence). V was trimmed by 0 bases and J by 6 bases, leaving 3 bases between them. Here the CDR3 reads CSARDREQYF. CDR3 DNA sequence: TGCAGTGCTAGAGATCGCGAGCAGTACTTC.

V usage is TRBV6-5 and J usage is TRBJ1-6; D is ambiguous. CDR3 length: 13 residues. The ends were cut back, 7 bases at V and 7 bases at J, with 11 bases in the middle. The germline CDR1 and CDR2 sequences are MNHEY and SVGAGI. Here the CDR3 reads CASTPPFNSPLHF. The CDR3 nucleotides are TGTGCCAGCACCCCCCCTTTCAATTCACCCCTCCACTTT.

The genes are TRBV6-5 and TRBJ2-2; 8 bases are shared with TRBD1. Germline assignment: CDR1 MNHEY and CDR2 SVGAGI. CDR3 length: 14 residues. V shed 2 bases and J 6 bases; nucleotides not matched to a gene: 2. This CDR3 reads CASSYLQGAGELFF. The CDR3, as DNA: TGTGCCAGCAGTTACCTACAGGGGGCCGGGGAGCTGTTTTTT.

The CDR3 region is CASSISDTAYEQYF. Here the CDR3 DNA reads TGTGCCAGTAGTATTTCGGACACCGCCTACGAGCAGTACTTC. The chain employs TRBV19 and TRBJ2-7, with D possibly being TRBD1 (5 bases). The CDR3 has 14 amino acids. Trimming cost V 3 bases and J 2 bases, with 11 bases left between them. Germline V gene lookup returns CDR1 LNHDA and CDR2 SQIVND (reference sequence).

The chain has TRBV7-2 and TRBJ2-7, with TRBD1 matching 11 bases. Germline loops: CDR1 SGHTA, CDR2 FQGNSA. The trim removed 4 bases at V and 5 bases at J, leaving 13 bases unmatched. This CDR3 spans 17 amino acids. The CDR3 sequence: CASSSLLRPGQGDEQYF. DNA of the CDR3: TGTGCCAGCAGCTCCCTATTAAGACCGGGACAGGGGGACGAGCAGTACTTC. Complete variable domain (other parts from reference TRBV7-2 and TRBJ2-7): GAGVSQSPSNKVTEKGKDVELRCDPISGHTALYWYRQSLGQGLEFLIYFQGNSAPDKSGLPSDRFSAERTGGSVSTLTIQRTQQEDSAVYLCASSSLLRPGQGDEQYFGPGTRLTVT.

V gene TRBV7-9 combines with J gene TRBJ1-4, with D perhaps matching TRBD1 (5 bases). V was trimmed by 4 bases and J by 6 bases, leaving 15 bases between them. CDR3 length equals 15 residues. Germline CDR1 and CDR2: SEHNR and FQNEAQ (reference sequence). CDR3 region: CASSSSYRRDEKLFF. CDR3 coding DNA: TGTGCCAGCAGCTCGAGCTACAGGAGAGATGAAAAACTGTTTTTT.

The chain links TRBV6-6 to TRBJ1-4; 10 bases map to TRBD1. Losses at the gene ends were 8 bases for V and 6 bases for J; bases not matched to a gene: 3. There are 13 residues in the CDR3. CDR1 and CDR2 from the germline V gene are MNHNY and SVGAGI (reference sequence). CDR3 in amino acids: CASAGTGDEKLFF. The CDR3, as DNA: TGTGCCAGCGCCGGGACAGGGGATGAAAAACTGTTTTTT.

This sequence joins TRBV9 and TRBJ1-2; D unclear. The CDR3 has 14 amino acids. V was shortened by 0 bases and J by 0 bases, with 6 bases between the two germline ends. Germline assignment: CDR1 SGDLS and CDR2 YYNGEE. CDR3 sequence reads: CASSVGSANYGYTF. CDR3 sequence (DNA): TGTGCCAGCAGCGTAGGTAGTGCTAACTATGGCTACACCTTC.

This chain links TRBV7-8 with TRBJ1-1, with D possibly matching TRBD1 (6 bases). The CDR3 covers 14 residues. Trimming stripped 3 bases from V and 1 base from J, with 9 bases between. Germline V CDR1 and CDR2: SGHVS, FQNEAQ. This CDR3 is CASSFGGPNTEAFF. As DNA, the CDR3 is TGTGCCAGCAGCTTTGGGGGCCCGAACACTGAAGCTTTCTTT.

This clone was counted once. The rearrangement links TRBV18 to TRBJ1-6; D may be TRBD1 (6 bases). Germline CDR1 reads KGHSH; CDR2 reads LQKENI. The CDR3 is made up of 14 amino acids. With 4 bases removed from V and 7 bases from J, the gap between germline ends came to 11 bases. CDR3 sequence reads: CASSRQTGNSPLHF. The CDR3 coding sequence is TGTGCCAGCTCACGACAGACAGGAAATTCACCCCTCCACTTT.

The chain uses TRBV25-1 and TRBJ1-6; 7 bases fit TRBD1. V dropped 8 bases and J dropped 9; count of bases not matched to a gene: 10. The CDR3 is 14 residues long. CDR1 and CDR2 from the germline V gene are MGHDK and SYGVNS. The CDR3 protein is CASVRGAQGSPLHF. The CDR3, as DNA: TGTGCCAGCGTCAGGGGGGCTCAAGGTTCACCCCTCCACTTT. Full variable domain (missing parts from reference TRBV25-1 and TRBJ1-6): EADIYQTPRYLVIGTGKKITLECSQTMGHDKMYWYQQDPGMELHLIHYSYGVNSTEKGDLSSESTVSRIRTEHFPLTLESARPSHTSQYLCASVRGAQGSPLHFGNGTRLTVT.

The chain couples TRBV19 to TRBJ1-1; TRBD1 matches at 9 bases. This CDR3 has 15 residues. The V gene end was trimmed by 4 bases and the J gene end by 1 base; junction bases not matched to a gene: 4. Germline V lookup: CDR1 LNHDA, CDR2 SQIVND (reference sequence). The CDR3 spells CASSTHRGQNTEAFF. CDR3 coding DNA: TGTGCCAGTAGTACACACAGGGGGCAGAACACTGAAGCTTTCTTT.

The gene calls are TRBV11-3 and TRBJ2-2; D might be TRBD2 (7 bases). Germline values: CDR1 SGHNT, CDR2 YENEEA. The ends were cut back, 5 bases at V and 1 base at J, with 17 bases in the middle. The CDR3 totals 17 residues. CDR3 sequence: CASSRLGGAVNTGELFF. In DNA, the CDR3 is TGTGCCAGCAGCCGCCTGGGGGGGGCTGTGAACACCGGGGAGCTGTTTTTT.

Written as DNA, the CDR3 is TGTGCCAGTGGTGACAGGGGGCCTTCATATGAGCAGTTCTTC. It yields the protein CASGDRGPSYEQFF. V gene TRBV19 combines with J gene TRBJ2-1, with 10 bases matching TRBD1. CDR3 length: 14 amino acids. V shed 8 bases and J 8 bases; nucleotides not matched to a gene: 9. The germline gives CDR1 LNHDA, CDR2 SQIVND (reference sequence).

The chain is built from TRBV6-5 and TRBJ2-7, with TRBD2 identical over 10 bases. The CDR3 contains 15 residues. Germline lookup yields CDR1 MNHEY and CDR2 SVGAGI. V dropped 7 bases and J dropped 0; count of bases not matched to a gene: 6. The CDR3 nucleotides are TGTGCCAGCATTAGCCGACTAGCGGGCTCCTACGAGCAGTACTTC. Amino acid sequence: CASISRLAGSYEQYF.